One and the same sample provided the 25 T cell receptor beta chains below, sequenced in a study of T cell changes during pregnancy in multiple sclerosis. Generated by immunoSEQ multiplex PCR, the TCRdb table keeps only in-frame clones and is missing some. The repertoire consists of roughly 23,000 clones, with around nine tenths occurring once and the leading ten covering approximately 6.3%. The source material was CD8+ T cells from peripheral blood mononuclear cells, sampled in the first trimester of pregnancy. The receptors were sampled from a female donor with multiple sclerosis, enrolled in a pregnancy study.

The chain is built from TRBV11-2 and TRBJ1-1, with a possible D match to TRBD1 (6 bases). V lost 1 base, J lost 10 bases, and 13 bases lay in between. The germline V gene encodes CDR1 SGHAT and CDR2 FQNNGV. The CDR3 has 13 residues. The CDR3 here is CASSLGGGDGAFF. The CDR3 DNA reads TGTGCCAGCAGCTTAGGGGGGGGCGACGGAGCTTTCTTT.

The chain has TRBV10-2 and TRBJ2-5, with 7 nucleotides matching TRBD2. Germline CDR1 and CDR2: WSHSY and SAAADI. This CDR3 contains 15 residues. V gave up 6 bases and J gave up 0 bases; unmatched junction bases: 7. The CDR3 DNA sequence: TGCGCCAGCAGGCACCAACTAGCGTACCAAGAGACCCAGTACTTC. It yields the protein CASRHQLAYQETQYF.

The chain joins TRBV27 to TRBJ1-2; a possible D gene is TRBD1 (6 bases). The CDR3 contains 13 residues. V lost 2 bases, J lost 8 bases, and 12 bases lay in between. The germline CDR1 and CDR2 sequences are MNHEY and SMNVEV (reference sequence). As DNA, the CDR3 is TGTGCCAGCAGTTTAACCCCGGGGGGCGGCTACACCTTC. Amino acids: CASSLTPGGGYTF.

The V and J genes are TRBV4-3 and TRBJ2-2; D is unclear. The germline V gene has CDR1 LGHNA and CDR2 YSLEER. V lost 0 bases to trimming and J lost 6 bases, with 14 bases between them. CDR3 length equals 16 residues. As DNA, the CDR3 is TGCGCCAGCAGCCAAGAATTCCTAGATAGCTCCGGGGAGCTGTTTTTT. It encodes CASSQEFLDSSGELFF.

V and J are TRBV28 and TRBJ2-7; 7 bases line up with TRBD2. The germline CDR1 and CDR2 sequences are MDHEN and SYDVKM. The CDR3 spans 16 residues. V was pared by 3 bases and J by 2 bases, with 10 bases of the junction left unmatched. Here the CDR3 DNA reads TGTGCCAGCAGTTTCGGTTCGGTAGCGGGTACCTACGAGCAGTACTTC. It codes for CASSFGSVAGTYEQYF. Complete variable domain (other parts from reference TRBV28 and TRBJ2-7): DVKVTQSSRYLVKRTGEKVFLECVQDMDHENMFWYRQDPGLGLRLIYFSYDVKMKEKGDIPEGYSVSREKKERFSLILESASTNQTSMYLCASSFGSVAGTYEQYFGPGTRLTVT.

V and J are TRBV7-9 and TRBJ1-5; tentative D call: TRBD1 (6 bases). In germline, CDR1 is SEHNR, CDR2 FQNEAQ (reference sequence). V was trimmed by 1 base and J by 7 bases, leaving 11 bases between them. CDR3 length: 14 amino acids. CDR3 nucleotide sequence: TGTGCCAGCAGCTTAGGGGCAGGGGACCAGCCCCAGCATTTT. It translates to CASSLGAGDQPQHF.

This clone was counted a few times. CDR3 in amino acids: CASSQDGTSAYNEQFF. CDR3 DNA sequence: TGCGCCAGCAGCCAAGATGGGACTAGCGCTTACAATGAGCAGTTCTTC. V gene TRBV4-3 combines with J gene TRBJ2-1, with 10 bases lining up with TRBD2. Germline loops: CDR1 LGHNA, CDR2 YSLEER. V shed 0 bases and J 4 bases; nucleotides not matched to a gene: 3. The CDR3 is 16 residues long.

The rearrangement joins TRBV27 to TRBJ2-3; possibly TRBD2 for D (6 bases). This CDR3 has 13 residues. Trimming took 2 bases from V and 8 from J, leaving 11 bases between them. Germline V lookup: CDR1 MNHEY, CDR2 SMNVEV (reference sequence). CDR3 sequence: CASSLDRGGTQYF. In DNA, the CDR3 is TGTGCCAGCAGTTTAGACCGGGGAGGTACGCAGTATTTT.

The rearrangement uses TRBV6-4 and TRBJ2-1; 7 bases are a match to TRBD2. With 4 bases clipped from V and 1 base from J, the junction kept 1 base outside the gene matches. Germline values: CDR1 MRHNA, CDR2 SNTAGT. The CDR3 extends over 14 amino acids. For the CDR3, the DNA is TGTGCCAGCAGTGCGGGAGGTTCCTACAATGAGCAGTTCTTC. This sequence encodes CASSAGGSYNEQFF.

The chain carries TRBV6-1 and TRBJ2-7; TRBD2 matches 9 bases. Unmatched junction bases numbered 10, after V lost 8 bases and J lost 2 bases. CDR1 and CDR2 from the germline V gene are MNHNS and SASEGT. This CDR3 region has 15 residues. CDR3 nucleotides: TGTGCCAGCGGAGTCGCGGGAGGGCCAACCTACGAGCAGTACTTC. It specifies CASGVAGGPTYEQYF.

The CDR3 spells CASSSPGRQGNLEQYF. CDR3 in DNA: TGTGCCAGCAGTTCCCCCGGAAGACAGGGGAACCTAGAGCAGTACTTC. The chain employs TRBV28 and TRBJ2-7, with 8 bases fitting TRBD1. CDR1 is MDHEN and CDR2 is SYDVKM in the germline V gene. The V segment lost 4 bases and the J segment 7 bases; nucleotides outside the gene matches: 15. The CDR3 covers 16 residues.

The chain recombines TRBV19 with TRBJ2-5; TRBD1 is a possible D gene (6 bases). The V gene's germline CDR1 is LNHDA and CDR2 SQIVND (reference sequence). The CDR3 loop spans 12 amino acids. V was shortened by 9 bases and J by 1 base, with 9 bases between the two germline ends. CDR3 region: CASGDIQETQYF. The CDR3 DNA is TGTGCCAGCGGGGACATCCAAGAGACCCAGTACTTC.

V usage is TRBV7-9 and J usage is TRBJ2-5, with TRBD2 matching 12 bases. Germline values: CDR1 SEHNR, CDR2 FQNEAQ (reference sequence). The CDR3 has 17 residues. Losses at the gene ends were 5 bases for V and 5 bases for J; bases not matched to a gene: 12. Here the CDR3 DNA reads TGTGCCAGCAGCCCTCCTAGCGGGAGGGCCAGCTGGGAGACCCAGTACTTC. It yields the protein CASSPPSGRASWETQYF. Variable domain in full (rest from reference TRBV7-9 and TRBJ2-5): DTGVSQNPRHKITKRGQNVTFRCDPISEHNRLYWYRQTLGQGPEFLTYFQNEAQLEKSRLLSDRFSAERPKGSFSTLEIQRTEQGDSAMYLCASSPPSGRASWETQYFGPGTRLLVL.

The rearrangement joins TRBV2 to TRBJ2-5; D gene unclear. CDR1 is SNHLY, CDR2 FYNNEI, per germline. The CDR3 spans 17 residues. The V end lost 4 bases, the J end lost 5 bases, and 23 bases lay between the germline ends. DNA for the CDR3: TGTGCCAGCAGTGTTTCCATGGAAGACACCACTCGGGAGACCCAGTACTTC. The encoded protein is CASSVSMEDTTRETQYF.

The rearrangement uses TRBV6-4 and TRBJ2-1; 7 bases align to TRBD2. The junction had 4 bases not matched to a gene; V was cut back by 2 bases and J by 9 bases. The CDR3 has 13 residues. The germline V gene has CDR1 MRHNA and CDR2 SNTAGT. The CDR3 loop reads CASSDGTMREQFF. Here the CDR3 DNA reads TGTGCCAGCAGTGACGGGACTATGCGTGAGCAGTTCTTC.

Regarding this clone: An end of the junction differs from the germline gene, which may be a read error. Other DNA sequences from this sample encode an identical CDR3 as well. The V call is TRBV29-1, the J call TRBJ2-1, with D perhaps TRBD2 (6 bases). CDR1 SQVTM and CDR2 ANQGSEA come from the germline V gene. The CDR3 is 12 amino acids. Here the CDR3 DNA reads TGCAGTGTTGAAGAGTTTAGCGGTGTGGGGGTCTTC. It yields the protein CSVEEFSGVGVF.

This clone appeared a few times. The J gene is TRBJ1-4, the V gene TRBV14; D possibly corresponds to TRBD1 (6 bases). The CDR3 extends over 15 amino acids. Germline assignment: CDR1 SGHDN and CDR2 FVKESK. Trimming took off 3 bases at V and 0 bases at J, with 8 bases between the two ends. CDR3: CASSHRGSTNEKLFF. DNA for the CDR3: TGTGCCAGCAGCCACAGGGGATCAACTAATGAAAAACTGTTTTTT. Together with reference TRBV14 and TRBJ1-4, the CDR3 gives the full variable domain: EAGVTQFPSHSVIEKGQTVTLRCDPISGHDNLYWYRRVMGKEIKFLLHFVKESKQDESGMPNNRFLAERTGGTYSTLKVQPAELEDSGVYFCASSHRGSTNEKLFFGSGTQLSVL.

The CDR3 reads CASSVGTGETEAFF. The DNA for the CDR3 is TGTGCCAGCAGCGTGGGGACAGGGGAGACTGAAGCTTTCTTT. The V and J genes are TRBV9 and TRBJ1-1, with TRBD1 matching over 10 bases. The CDR3 totals 14 residues. V was pared by 2 bases and J by 5 bases, with 3 bases of the junction left unmatched. Germline assignment: CDR1 SGDLS and CDR2 YYNGEE.

The genes are TRBV7-3 and TRBJ2-1; 12 positions agree with TRBD2. The ends lost 4 bases at V and 8 bases at J; junction bases unmatched: 6. There are 15 residues in the CDR3. The germline V gene encodes CDR1 SGHTA and CDR2 FQGTGA. CDR3 DNA sequence: TGTGCCAGCAGCTCTAGCGGGAGGGCGTCCCATGAGCAGTTCTTC. It yields the protein CASSSSGRASHEQFF.

The CDR3 spells CASSFDSTGGGHYEQYF. CDR3 sequence (DNA): TGTGCCAGCAGCTTTGATTCGACAGGGGGTGGGCACTACGAGCAGTACTTC. The V call is TRBV7-4, the J call TRBJ2-7; 9 nucleotides agree with TRBD1. CDR1 is SGHVT and CDR2 is SQSDAQ in the germline V gene. The ends lost 3 bases at V and 3 bases at J; junction bases unmatched: 12. The CDR3 loop spans 17 amino acids.

The chain links TRBV14 to TRBJ2-7; 7 bases align to TRBD1. The CDR3 loop spans 14 amino acids. Germline CDR1 reads SGHDN; CDR2 reads FVKESK. The V gene end was trimmed by 8 bases and the J gene end by 1 base; junction bases not matched to a gene: 8. For the CDR3, the DNA is TGTGCCAGCGGTCCAGGGGGAGATTCCTACGAGCAGTACTTC. Translating it yields CASGPGGDSYEQYF. The full variable domain, completed using reference TRBV14 and TRBJ2-7, is EAGVTQFPSHSVIEKGQTVTLRCDPISGHDNLYWYRRVMGKEIKFLLHFVKESKQDESGMPNNRFLAERTGGTYSTLKVQPAELEDSGVYFCASGPGGDSYEQYFGPGTRLTVT.

The J gene is TRBJ2-3, the V gene TRBV19; the match to TRBD2 covers 10 bases. Germline V gene sequence: CDR1 LNHDA, CDR2 SQIVND (reference sequence). The CDR3 consists of 14 residues. The V and J ends lost 6 bases and 4 bases, in that order; junction bases with no gene match: 4. In nucleotides, the CDR3 is TGTGCCAGTAGCGCTAGCGGGAGTCCAGATACGCAGTATTTT. Translation: CASSASGSPDTQYF.

The chain uses TRBV6-6 and TRBJ2-2; 12 bases match TRBD1. Germline-derived CDR1 and CDR2 are MNHNY and SVGAGI (reference sequence). With V trimmed by 4 bases and J by 7 bases, 7 bases remained unmatched. CDR3 length: 16 amino acids. CDR3: CASSSRDRGLDGELFF. The CDR3 DNA reads as TGTGCCAGCAGTTCGCGGGACAGGGGGCTGGACGGGGAGCTGTTTTTT.

The chain uses TRBV5-1 and TRBJ1-2; 12 bases are shared with TRBD1. Germline assignment: CDR1 SGHRS and CDR2 YFSETQ. This CDR3 contains 16 residues. The ends lost 4 bases at V and 5 bases at J; junction bases unmatched: 9. CDR3 protein: CASSEPGTGGPYGYTF. DNA of the CDR3: TGCGCCAGCAGCGAGCCCGGGACAGGGGGCCCGTATGGCTACACCTTC.

The chain carries TRBV21-1 and TRBJ2-1; the table gives TRBD2 as D, unverified against the DNA. TRBV21-1 is marked as a pseudogene. The CDR3 loop spans 13 amino acids. CDR3 in DNA: TGTGCCAGCAGCAAAGTTACCTACAATGAGCAGTTCTTC. It is translated as CASSKVTYNEQFF.